The source of this TCR beta chain is a study of T cell repertoires in cytomegalovirus infection. The overall study: CMV epitopes used comprised recently identified HLA-C-restricted ones and well-studied HLA-B-restricted ones. Both a matching HLA type and CMV infection were indicated by public TCR beta signatures. Study-wide points: HLA-C-restricted CMV clonotypes gave the most frequent clonotype in two of eight donors.

From the reads, TCRdb called clonotypes with MiXCR, one entry per CDR3 protein. The sample consists of 550,000 to 700,000 distinct CDR3 sequences, 40% of them appearing once. On this clonotype: The antigen is not known.

CDR3 length: 15 residues. In germline, CDR1 is SGHTA, CDR2 FQGNSA. Trimming took off 5 bases at V and 7 bases at J, with 18 bases between the two ends. The chain employs TRBV7-2 and TRBJ2-1; D tentatively fits TRBD1 or TRBD2 (7 bases each). This clonotype originated in a human donor in good health (CMV status not recorded). Some clones in this sample may be carry-over from other donors' samples. Material: cultured PBMCs, obtained from culture after CMV antigen stimulation. CDR3 DNA: TGTGCCAGCAGCCCAGCGGGACAGTTGGGGAATGAGCAGTTCTTC. This encodes CASSPAGQLGNEQFF.